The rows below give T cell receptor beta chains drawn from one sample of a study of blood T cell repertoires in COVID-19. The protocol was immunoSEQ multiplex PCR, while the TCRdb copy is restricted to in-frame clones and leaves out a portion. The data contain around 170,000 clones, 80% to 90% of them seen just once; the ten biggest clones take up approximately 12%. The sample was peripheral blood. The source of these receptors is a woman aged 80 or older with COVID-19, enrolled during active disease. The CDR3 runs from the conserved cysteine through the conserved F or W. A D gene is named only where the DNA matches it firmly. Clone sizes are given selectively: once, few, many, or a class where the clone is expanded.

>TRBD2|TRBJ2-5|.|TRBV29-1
TGCAGCGCGGGACTAGCGGGGGAGACCCAGTACTTC
CSAGLAGETQYF
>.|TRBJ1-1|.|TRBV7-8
TGTGCCAGCAGCGTCTATTCAGGCACTGAAGCTTTCTTT
CASSVYSGTEAFF
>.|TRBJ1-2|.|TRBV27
TGTGCCAGCAGTTTTGGACAGTTTAACTATGGCTACACCTTC
CASSFGQFNYGYTF
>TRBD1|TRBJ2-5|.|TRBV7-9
TGTGCCAGCAGCTCCACACAGGGGAGAAGGACCAGTGAGACCCAGTACTTC
CASSSTQGRRTSETQYF
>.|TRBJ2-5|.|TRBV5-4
TGTGCCAGCAGCTTGCCATCCAGGGGAGGGAGGCAAGAGACCCAGTACTTC
CASSLPSRGGRQETQYF
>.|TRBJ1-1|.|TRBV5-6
TGTGCCAGCAGCTTCGGAGGGGCTTTAACTGAAGCTTTCTTT
CASSFGGALTEAFF
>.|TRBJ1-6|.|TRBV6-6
TGTGCCAGCAGTTCTGGGGGCAATAATTCACCCCTCCACTTT
CASSSGGNNSPLHF
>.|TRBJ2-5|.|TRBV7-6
TGTGCCAGCAGCTTATCGACGCTCACGTGGAGCCAGTACTTC
CASSLSTLTWSQYF
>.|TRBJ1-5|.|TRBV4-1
TGCGCCAGCAGCCAACCGACACAAGGTAGTAGCAATCAGCCCCAGCATTTT
CASSQPTQGSSNQPQHF
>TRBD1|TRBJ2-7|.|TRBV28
TGTGCCAGCAGTATAACCGGGACAGGGGGTCACGAGCAGTACTTC
CASSITGTGGHEQYF
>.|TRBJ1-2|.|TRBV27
TGTGCCAGCAGCTATAAACGTGCGAGTGGCTACACCTTC
CASSYKRASGYTF
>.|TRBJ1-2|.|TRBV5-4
TGTGCCAGCAGCTTGGATCAGGATAACTATGGCTACACCTTC
CASSLDQDNYGYTF
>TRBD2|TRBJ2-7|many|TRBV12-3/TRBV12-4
TGTGCCAGCACCACCGGGACTAGGCAAGGGCAGTACTTC
CASTTGTRQGQYF
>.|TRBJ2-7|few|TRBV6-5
TGTGCCAGCAGTTACGCGTACGAGCAGTACTTC
CASSYAYEQYF
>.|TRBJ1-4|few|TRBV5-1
TGCGCCAGCAGCTTGGTCTCGGGGGGCGAAAAACTGTTTTTT
CASSLVSGGEKLFF
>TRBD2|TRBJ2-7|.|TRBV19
TGTGCCAGTAGTACTAGCGGCTACGAGCAGTACTTC
CASSTSGYEQYF
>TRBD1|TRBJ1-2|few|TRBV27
TGTGCCAGCAGAAAGACAGGGGGCGAAGGATATGGCTACACCTTC
CASRKTGGEGYGYTF
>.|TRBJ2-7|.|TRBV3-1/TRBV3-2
TGTGCCAGCAGCCTTTGGACAGCCTCCTACGAGCAGTACTTC
CASSLWTASYEQYF
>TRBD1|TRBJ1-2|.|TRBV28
TGTGCCAGCAGTTTATCGGCCCAGGGGGGCCATGGCTACACCTTC
CASSLSAQGGHGYTF
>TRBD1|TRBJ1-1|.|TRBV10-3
TGTGCCATCAGACAGGGGACTGAAGCTTTCTTT
CAIRQGTEAFF
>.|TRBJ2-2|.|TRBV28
TGTGCCAGCAGCATACACAGGAGCCCGAACACCGGGGAGCTGTTTTTT
CASSIHRSPNTGELFF
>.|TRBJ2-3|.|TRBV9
TGTGCCAGCAGCGCCTACTTGACAGATACGCAGTATTTT
CASSAYLTDTQYF
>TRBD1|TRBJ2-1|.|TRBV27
TGTGCCAGCGCCGCGGACAGGGGAGGTAATGAGCAGTTCTTC
CASAADRGGNEQFF
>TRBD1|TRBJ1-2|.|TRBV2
TGTGCCAGCAGTCCGGACAGGGGGCTCAACTATGGCTACACCTTC
CASSPDRGLNYGYTF
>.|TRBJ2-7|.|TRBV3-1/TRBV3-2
TGTGCCAGCAGGGGGGGGGCCCTCTCCTACGAGCAGTACTTC
CASRGGALSYEQYF
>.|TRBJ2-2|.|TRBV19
TGTGCCAGTAGTATAGGTCATACCGGGGAGCTGTTTTTT
CASSIGHTGELFF
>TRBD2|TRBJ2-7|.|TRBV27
TGTGCCAGCAGTTTGCGGGACTACTCCTACGAGCAGTACTTC
CASSLRDYSYEQYF
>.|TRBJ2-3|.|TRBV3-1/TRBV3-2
TGTGCCAGCAGCCAAGGTGCGGGGGCTGACACAGATACGCAGTATTTT
CASSQGAGADTDTQYF
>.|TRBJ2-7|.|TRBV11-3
TGTGCCAGCAGCTTAGCAGGGGCCACCTACGAGCAGTACTTC
CASSLAGATYEQYF
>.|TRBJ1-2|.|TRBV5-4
TGTGCCAGCAGTCTTTCCGGCTATGGCTACACCTTC
CASSLSGYGYTF
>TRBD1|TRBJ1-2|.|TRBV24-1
TGTGCCACCAGTGATCCCCGGACAGGGTCCATCTATGGCTACACCTTC
CATSDPRTGSIYGYTF
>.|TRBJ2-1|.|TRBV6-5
TGTGCCAGTCGGGGGTTAGGTTCCCCCTACAATGAGCAGTTCTTC
CASRGLGSPYNEQFF
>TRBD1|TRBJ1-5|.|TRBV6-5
TGTGCCAGCAATAGACAGGGGGCTGGCAATCAGCCCCAGCATTTT
CASNRQGAGNQPQHF
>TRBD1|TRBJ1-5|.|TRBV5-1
TGCGCCAGCAGCGACAGGGGCGGAGAGCCCCAGCATTTT
CASSDRGGEPQHF
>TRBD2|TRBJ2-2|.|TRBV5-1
TGCGCCAGCAGCTTGGCCGCGGGGGGGACCACCGGGGAGCTGTTTTTT
CASSLAAGGTTGELFF
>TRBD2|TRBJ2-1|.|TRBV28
TGTGCCAGCAGTAGTTATCGGGGGGGACTAGCGGGGTCCAATGAGCAGTTCTTC
CASSSYRGGLAGSNEQFF
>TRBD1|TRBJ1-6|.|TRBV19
TGTGCCAGTCGCCGGGGGACAGGTCCTGCCCGTTATAATTCACCCCTCCACTTT
CASRRGTGPARYNSPLHF
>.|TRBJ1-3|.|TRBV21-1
TGTGCCAGCAGCAAAGGGGTAGAGACACCAGTCTCTGGAAACACCATATATTTT
CASSKGVETPVSGNTIYF
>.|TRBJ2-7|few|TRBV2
TGTGCCAGTGGCCCGAAAGCGAACTCCTACGAGCAGTACTTC
CASGPKANSYEQYF
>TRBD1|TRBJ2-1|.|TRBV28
TGTGCCAGCAAAGGGGGCACGCCCTACAATGAGCAGTTCTTC
CASKGGTPYNEQFF
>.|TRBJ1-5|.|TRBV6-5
TGTGCCAGCAGTCAGGAACCGGGCAATCAGCCCCAGCATTTT
CASSQEPGNQPQHF
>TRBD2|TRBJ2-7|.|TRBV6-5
TGTGCCAGCACCCCCGGGGAGGGTTCCTACGAGCAGTACTTC
CASTPGEGSYEQYF
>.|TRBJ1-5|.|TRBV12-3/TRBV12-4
TGTGCCAGCACCAGGGGCGTCTATCAGCCCCAGCATTTT
CASTRGVYQPQHF
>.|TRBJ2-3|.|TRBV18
TGTGCCAGCTCACCACCAACTGGCACAGATACGCAGTATTTT
CASSPPTGTDTQYF
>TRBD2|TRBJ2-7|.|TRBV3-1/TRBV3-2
TGTGCCAGCAGTAAGGGACTAGCGGAATACGAGCAGTACTTC
CASSKGLAEYEQYF
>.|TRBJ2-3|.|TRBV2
TGTGCCAGCAGTGCGAGACAGGTCACAGATACGCAGTATTTT
CASSARQVTDTQYF
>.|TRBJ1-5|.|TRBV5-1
TGCGCCAGCAGCCCGGAGGGGGGGCTGCAGCCCCAGCATTTT
CASSPEGGLQPQHF
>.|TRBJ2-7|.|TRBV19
TGTGCCACCTCCTCCACCAGGGTCGAGCAGTACTTC
CATSSTRVEQYF
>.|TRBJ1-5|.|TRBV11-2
TGTGCCAGCAGCTTAAATCCAGGGGATCAGCCCCAGCATTTT
CASSLNPGDQPQHF
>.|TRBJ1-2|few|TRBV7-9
TGTGCCAGCAGCTTAGCAGGTTCCGGACTCTATGGCTACACCTTC
CASSLAGSGLYGYTF
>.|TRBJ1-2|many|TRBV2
TGTGCCAGCAGCAGGGACTTTAACTATGGCTACACCTTC
CASSRDFNYGYTF
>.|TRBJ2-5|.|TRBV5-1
TGCGCCAGCAGCTCGGAGTACCAAGAGACCCAGTACTTC
CASSSEYQETQYF
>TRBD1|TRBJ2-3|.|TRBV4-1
TGCGCCAGCAGCCAAGCCGGGACAGACACAGATACGCAGTATTTT
CASSQAGTDTDTQYF
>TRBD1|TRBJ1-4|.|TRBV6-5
TGTGCCAGCAGCCCATCGGGACAGGGTTTTGAAAAACTGTTTTTT
CASSPSGQGFEKLFF
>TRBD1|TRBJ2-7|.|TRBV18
TGTGCCAGCTCACCAGGGCAGGGGGTATACTACGAGCAGTACTTC
CASSPGQGVYYEQYF
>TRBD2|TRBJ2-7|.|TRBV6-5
TGTGCCAGCAGTTACTCGATACTAGCGGGAGCCTACGAGCAGTACTTC
CASSYSILAGAYEQYF
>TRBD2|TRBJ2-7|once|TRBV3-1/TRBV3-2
TGTGCCAGCAGCCAACGCGGGGGGCGCTGGTACGAGCAGTACTTC
CASSQRGGRWYEQYF
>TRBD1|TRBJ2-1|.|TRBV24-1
TGTGCCACCAGTGAGGGGACAGGGGGTGAGGGTGAGCAGTTCTTC
CATSEGTGGEGEQFF